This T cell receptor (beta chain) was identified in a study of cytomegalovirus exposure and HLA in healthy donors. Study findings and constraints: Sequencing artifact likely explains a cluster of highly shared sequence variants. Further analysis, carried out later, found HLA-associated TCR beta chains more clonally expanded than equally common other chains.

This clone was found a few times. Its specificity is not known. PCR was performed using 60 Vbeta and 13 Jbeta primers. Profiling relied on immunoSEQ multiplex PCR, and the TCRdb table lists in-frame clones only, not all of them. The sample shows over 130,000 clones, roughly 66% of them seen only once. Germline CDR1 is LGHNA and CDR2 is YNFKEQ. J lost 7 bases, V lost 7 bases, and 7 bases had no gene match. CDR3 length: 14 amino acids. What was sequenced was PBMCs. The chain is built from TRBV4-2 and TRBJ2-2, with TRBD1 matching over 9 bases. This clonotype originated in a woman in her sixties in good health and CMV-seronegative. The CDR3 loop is CASNRGQGGGELFF. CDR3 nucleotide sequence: TGTGCCAGCAATAGGGGACAGGGCGGCGGGGAGCTGTTTTTT.